This TCR beta chain was captured in a study of cytomegalovirus exposure and HLA in healthy donors. Study-level results: At a 0.05 false discovery rate, a later analysis found over 15,000 TCR beta sequences to be associated with HLA alleles.

To note about this clone: Its antigen is undetermined.

Amplification used 60 Vbeta primers and 13 Jbeta primers. Sequenced by immunoSEQ multiplex PCR; TCRdb stores in-frame clones only, minus some. The sample has some 96,000 clones. Sequenced material: PBMCs. The source is a woman in her twenties or thirties in good health and CMV-seronegative.

The CDR3: CASSLTTGSSGNTIYF. CDR3 nucleotides: TGTGCCAGCAGCCTTACGACAGGGAGCTCTGGAAACACCATATATTTT. The chain links TRBV7-2 to TRBJ1-3; 7 nucleotides align to TRBD1. The CDR3 has 16 residues. Germline-derived CDR1 and CDR2 are SGHTA and FQGNSA. J lost 0 bases, V lost 5 bases, and 7 bases had no gene match.